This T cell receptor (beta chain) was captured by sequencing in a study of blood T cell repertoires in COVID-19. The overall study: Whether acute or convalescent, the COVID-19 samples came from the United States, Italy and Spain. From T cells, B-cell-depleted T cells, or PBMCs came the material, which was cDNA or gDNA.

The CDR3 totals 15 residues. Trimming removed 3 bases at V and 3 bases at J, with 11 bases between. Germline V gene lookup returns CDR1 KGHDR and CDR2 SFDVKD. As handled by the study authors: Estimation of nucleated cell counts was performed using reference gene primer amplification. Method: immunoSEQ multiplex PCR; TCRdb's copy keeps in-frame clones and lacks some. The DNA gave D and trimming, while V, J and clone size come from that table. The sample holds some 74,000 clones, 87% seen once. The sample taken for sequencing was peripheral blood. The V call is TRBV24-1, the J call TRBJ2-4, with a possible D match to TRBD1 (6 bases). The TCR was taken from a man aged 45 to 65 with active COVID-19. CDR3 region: CATSDPSGDKNIQYF. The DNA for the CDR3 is TGTGCCACCAGTGATCCCTCAGGGGACAAAAACATTCAGTACTTC.